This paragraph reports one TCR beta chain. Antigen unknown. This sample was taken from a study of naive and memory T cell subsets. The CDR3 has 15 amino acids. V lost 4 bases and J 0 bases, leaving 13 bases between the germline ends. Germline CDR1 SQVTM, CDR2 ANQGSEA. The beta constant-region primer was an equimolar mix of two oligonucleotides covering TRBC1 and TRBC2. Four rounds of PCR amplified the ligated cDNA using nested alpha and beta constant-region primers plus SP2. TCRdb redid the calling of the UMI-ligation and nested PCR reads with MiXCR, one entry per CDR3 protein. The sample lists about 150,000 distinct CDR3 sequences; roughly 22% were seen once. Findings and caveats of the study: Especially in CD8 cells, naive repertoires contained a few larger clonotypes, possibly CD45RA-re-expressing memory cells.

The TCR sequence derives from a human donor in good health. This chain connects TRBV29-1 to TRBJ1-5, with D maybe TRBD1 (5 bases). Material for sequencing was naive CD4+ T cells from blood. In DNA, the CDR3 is TGCAGCGTTGCCTGGGACTCCCATAGCAATCAGCCCCAGCATTTT. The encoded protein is CSVAWDSHSNQPQHF.